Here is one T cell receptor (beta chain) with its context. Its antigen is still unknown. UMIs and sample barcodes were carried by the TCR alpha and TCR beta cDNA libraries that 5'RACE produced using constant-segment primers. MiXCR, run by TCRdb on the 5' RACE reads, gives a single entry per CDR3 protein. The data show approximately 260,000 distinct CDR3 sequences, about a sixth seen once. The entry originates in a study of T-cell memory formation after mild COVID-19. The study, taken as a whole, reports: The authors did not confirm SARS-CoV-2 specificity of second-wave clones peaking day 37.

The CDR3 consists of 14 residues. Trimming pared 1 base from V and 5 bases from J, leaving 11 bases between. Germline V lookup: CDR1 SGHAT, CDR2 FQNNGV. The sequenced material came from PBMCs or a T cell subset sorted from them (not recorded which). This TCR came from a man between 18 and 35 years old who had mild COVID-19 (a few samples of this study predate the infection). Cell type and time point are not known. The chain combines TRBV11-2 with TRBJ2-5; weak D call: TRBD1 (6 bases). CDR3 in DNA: TGTGCCAGCAGCTTAGCCAGGGGCGGGGAGACCCAGTACTTC. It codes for CASSLARGGETQYF.